Sequencing of this T cell receptor beta chain was carried out in a study of T cell clonality in common variable immunodeficiency. Findings and caveats of the study: CVID subjects showed higher TCRbeta clonality than healthy controls.

TCRdb keeps only in-frame clones here, not all; method: immunoSEQ multiplex PCR. The table lists approximately 40,000 clones, no singletons, with 10% in the top ten. The CDR3 length is 13 residues. Germline CDR1 reads DFQATT; CDR2 reads SNEGSKA (reference sequence). Donors gave about 5 to 8 ml heparinized peripheral whole blood. At least ten counts were recorded for this clone. Antigen specificity is unknown. The CDR3 is cut off 3 residues early in the read; its end comes from the germline J gene. The chain couples TRBV20-1 to TRBJ1-2; TRBD1 might be the D (5 bases). The source material was peripheral blood mononuclear cells. This TCR derives from a person between 18 and 69 years old in good health. CDR3 protein: CSAREGQGAGYTF. The sequenced CDR3 bases are TGCAGTGCTAGAGAGGGGCAGGGTGCGGGC.